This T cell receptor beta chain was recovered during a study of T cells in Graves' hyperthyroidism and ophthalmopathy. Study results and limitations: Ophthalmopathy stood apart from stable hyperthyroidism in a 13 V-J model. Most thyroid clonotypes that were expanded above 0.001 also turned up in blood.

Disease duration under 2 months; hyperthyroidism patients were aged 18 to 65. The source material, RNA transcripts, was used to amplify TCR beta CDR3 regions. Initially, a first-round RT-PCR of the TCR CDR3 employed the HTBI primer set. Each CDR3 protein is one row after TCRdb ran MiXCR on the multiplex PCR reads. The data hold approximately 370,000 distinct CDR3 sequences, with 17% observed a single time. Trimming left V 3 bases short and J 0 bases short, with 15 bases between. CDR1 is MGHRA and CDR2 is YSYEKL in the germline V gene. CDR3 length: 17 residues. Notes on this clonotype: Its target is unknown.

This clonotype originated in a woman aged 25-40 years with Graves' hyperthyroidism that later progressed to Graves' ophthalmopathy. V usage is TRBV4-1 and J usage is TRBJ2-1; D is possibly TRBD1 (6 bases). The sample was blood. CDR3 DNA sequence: TGCGCCAGCAGCCATGGACTTCAGGGGAGCTCCTACAATGAGCAGTTCTTC. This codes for CASSHGLQGSSYNEQFF.